The present TCR beta chain was sequenced within a study of beta chain features in type 1 diabetes. Findings of the study overall: Researchers report that Type 1 diabetes patients had moderately but significantly shorter TCRB CDR3s across all four CD4+ subsets. Researchers could not determine here whether HLA type influences TCRB rearrangement. It was among patients, rather than healthy donors, that naive, central memory and Treg TCRB repertoires appeared more similar.

Sequencing targeted expressed TCRB transcripts, as all isolated RNA had been reverse transcribed. Produced via immunoSEQ multiplex PCR; TCRdb's table is partial and in-frame only. This table holds more than 250,000 clones, about 20% found once. This clone was found a few times. Its antigen is still unknown. V lost 1 base and J 7 bases, leaving 12 bases between the germline ends. This CDR3 is 14 amino acids long. CDR1 SGDLS and CDR2 YYNGEE come from the germline V gene. The chain uses TRBV9 and TRBJ1-5; D is undetermined. Specimen: naive CD4+ T cells from blood. The clonotype comes from a woman in her thirties or forties with type 1 diabetes. The chain's CDR3 is CASSVSPEAQPQHF. The CDR3 DNA is TGTGCCAGCAGCGTAAGTCCGGAGGCGCAGCCCCAGCATTTT.